The clone carrying this T cell receptor (beta chain) was counted a single time. This CDR3 spans 15 amino acids. With 1 base removed from V and 3 bases from J, the gap between germline ends came to 12 bases. Germline-derived CDR1 and CDR2 are MNHEY and SVGAGI. Clones were sequenced by immunoSEQ multiplex PCR, and TCRdb holds only the in-frame ones, with some missing. The sample holds about 140,000 clones, 70% to 90% seen once. The data were obtained in a study of cytotoxic CD8 clonotypes in ibrutinib-treated CLL. Sequencing was performed on PBMCs, taken after 36 months of ibrutinib treatment. The rearrangement uses TRBV6-5 and TRBJ1-1; D gene ambiguous. The origin of this receptor is a human donor with chronic lymphocytic leukemia. The CDR3, as DNA: TGTGCCAGCAGTTACTTCCCGAGGTTGGACACTGAAGCTTTCTTT. Its protein is CASSYFPRLDTEAFF.